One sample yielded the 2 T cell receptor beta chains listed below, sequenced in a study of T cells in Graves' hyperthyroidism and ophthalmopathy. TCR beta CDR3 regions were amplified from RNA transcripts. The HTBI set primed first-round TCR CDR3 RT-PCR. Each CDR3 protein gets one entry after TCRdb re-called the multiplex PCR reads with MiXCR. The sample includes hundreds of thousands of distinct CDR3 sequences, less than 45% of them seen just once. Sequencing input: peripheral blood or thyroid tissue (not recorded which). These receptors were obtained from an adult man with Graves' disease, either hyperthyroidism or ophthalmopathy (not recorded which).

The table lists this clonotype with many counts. CDR3 in amino acids: CSASGVGQPQHF. The CDR3 DNA is TGCAGTGCTAGTGGGGTAGGTCAGCCCCAGCATTTT. The chain carries TRBV20-1 and TRBJ1-5, with D unclear. CDR3 size: 12 residues. Between the trimmed V and J ends, which lost 3 bases and 6 bases, there was a span of 9 bases. Germline V lookup: CDR1 DFQATT, CDR2 SNEGSKA (reference sequence).

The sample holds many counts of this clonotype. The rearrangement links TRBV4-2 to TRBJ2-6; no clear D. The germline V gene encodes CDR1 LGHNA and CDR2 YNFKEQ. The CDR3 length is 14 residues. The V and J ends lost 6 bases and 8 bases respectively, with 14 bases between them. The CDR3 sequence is CASRSDRVPNVLTF. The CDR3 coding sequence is TGTGCCAGCAGATCAGACCGGGTACCCAACGTCCTGACTTTC.